A selection of T cell receptor beta chains follows, all from one sample in a study of Ad26.COV2.S vaccination and SARS-CoV-2 variants. Here immunoSEQ multiplex PCR was the method, and the copy in TCRdb shows in-frame clones only, minus some. The sample yields roughly 410,000 clones, 83% seen once. The specimen comprised peripheral blood, sampled in a trial of Ad26.COV2.S vaccine versus placebo. All receptors come from a person aged 18-65 years who received the Ad26.COV2.S COVID-19 vaccine or a placebo. The CDR3 runs from the conserved cysteine through the conserved F or W. Each record gives: clone size, CDR3 length, D gene, J gene, V gene, CDR3 protein, CDR3 DNA. A D gene is named only where the DNA matches it firmly. Clone size, where shown, is once, few, many, or a class for clones that have expanded.

clone_size: NA; cdr3_length: 20; d_call: TRBD1; j_call: TRBJ2-7; v_call: TRBV28; cdr3_aa: CASSFRQGRVKDGSSYEQYF; cdr3_nt: TGTGCCAGCAGTTTCCGACAGGGAAGGGTCAAAGATGGGAGCTCCTACGAGCAGTACTTC
clone_size: NA; cdr3_length: 15; d_call: NA; j_call: TRBJ2-7; v_call: TRBV5-1; cdr3_aa: CASSSGFRGSHEQYF; cdr3_nt: TGCGCCAGCAGCTCAGGGTTTAGGGGCTCCCACGAGCAGTACTTC
clone_size: NA; cdr3_length: 19; d_call: TRBD2; j_call: TRBJ2-1; v_call: TRBV5-4; cdr3_aa: CASSGGLAPKKGFYNEQFF; cdr3_nt: TGTGCCAGCAGCGGAGGACTAGCACCAAAAAAGGGGTTTTACAATGAGCAGTTCTTC
clone_size: NA; cdr3_length: 15; d_call: TRBD1; j_call: TRBJ1-2; v_call: TRBV2; cdr3_aa: CASTAYRGLNYGYTF; cdr3_nt: TGTGCCAGCACGGCTTACAGGGGCCTCAACTATGGCTACACCTTC
clone_size: NA; cdr3_length: 14; d_call: NA; j_call: TRBJ1-1; v_call: TRBV7-9; cdr3_aa: CASTRVGANTEAFF; cdr3_nt: TGTGCCAGCACGAGGGTTGGGGCAAACACTGAAGCTTTCTTT
clone_size: NA; cdr3_length: 17; d_call: NA; j_call: TRBJ1-1; v_call: TRBV2; cdr3_aa: CASSGVRDLGEDTEAFF; cdr3_nt: TGTGCCAGCAGTGGGGTCCGGGACCTCGGGGAGGACACTGAAGCTTTCTTT
clone_size: few; cdr3_length: 16; d_call: NA; j_call: TRBJ2-1; v_call: TRBV5-1; cdr3_aa: CASSLAGQITYNEQFF; cdr3_nt: TGCGCCAGCAGCTTGGCCGGACAGATAACCTACAATGAGCAGTTCTTC
clone_size: NA; cdr3_length: 15; d_call: NA; j_call: TRBJ1-3; v_call: TRBV7-2; cdr3_aa: CASSLDASSGNTIYF; cdr3_nt: TGTGCCAGCAGCTTAGATGCAAGCTCTGGAAACACCATATATTTT
clone_size: NA; cdr3_length: 13; d_call: NA; j_call: TRBJ1-2; v_call: TRBV30; cdr3_aa: CAWSPLPNGGYTF; cdr3_nt: TGTGCCTGGAGCCCCCTACCAAACGGTGGCTACACCTTC
clone_size: NA; cdr3_length: 14; d_call: NA; j_call: TRBJ1-4; v_call: TRBV7-6; cdr3_aa: CASSQDGGNEKLFF; cdr3_nt: TGTGCCAGCAGCCAAGACGGTGGCAATGAAAAACTGTTTTTT
clone_size: NA; cdr3_length: 15; d_call: NA; j_call: TRBJ2-5; v_call: TRBV5-1; cdr3_aa: CASSLRGYPGETQYF; cdr3_nt: TGCGCCAGCAGCTTGAGGGGATACCCCGGGGAGACCCAGTACTTC
clone_size: NA; cdr3_length: 16; d_call: TRBD2; j_call: TRBJ2-2; v_call: TRBV4-1; cdr3_aa: CASSRGLAGNTGELFF; cdr3_nt: TGCGCCAGCAGCCGCGGACTAGCGGGGAACACCGGGGAACTGTTTTTT
clone_size: NA; cdr3_length: 14; d_call: NA; j_call: TRBJ2-1; v_call: TRBV10-1; cdr3_aa: CASSEGQARDEQFF; cdr3_nt: TGCGCCAGCAGTGAGGGGCAGGCAAGGGATGAGCAGTTCTTC
clone_size: once; cdr3_length: 14; d_call: NA; j_call: TRBJ1-2; v_call: TRBV7-2; cdr3_aa: CASSLGGADYGYTF; cdr3_nt: TGTGCCAGCAGCTTAGGGGGGGCCGACTATGGCTACACCTTC
clone_size: NA; cdr3_length: 13; d_call: NA; j_call: TRBJ2-1; v_call: TRBV5-4; cdr3_aa: CASSLGSGDEQFF; cdr3_nt: TGTGCCAGCAGCTTGGGGTCCGGGGATGAGCAGTTCTTC
clone_size: NA; cdr3_length: 13; d_call: NA; j_call: TRBJ2-1; v_call: TRBV2; cdr3_aa: CASCFAVYNEQFF; cdr3_nt: TGTGCCAGCTGTTTTGCGGTTTACAATGAGCAGTTCTTC
clone_size: NA; cdr3_length: 13; d_call: NA; j_call: TRBJ1-1; v_call: TRBV9; cdr3_aa: CASSVVRNSEAFF; cdr3_nt: TGTGCCAGCAGCGTAGTGAGGAATTCTGAAGCTTTCTTT
clone_size: NA; cdr3_length: 13; d_call: NA; j_call: TRBJ2-2; v_call: TRBV7-3; cdr3_aa: CASSSPNTGELFF; cdr3_nt: TGTGCCAGCAGCTCCCCGAACACCGGGGAGCTGTTTTTT
clone_size: once; cdr3_length: 16; d_call: TRBD1; j_call: TRBJ1-4; v_call: TRBV5-6; cdr3_aa: CASNLDTGTGVEKLFF; cdr3_nt: TGTGCCAGCAACTTGGACACCGGGACAGGGGTTGAAAAACTGTTTTTT
clone_size: NA; cdr3_length: 17; d_call: NA; j_call: TRBJ2-6; v_call: TRBV19; cdr3_aa: CASSIGVFGSGANVLTF; cdr3_nt: TGTGCCAGTAGTATAGGGGTCTTTGGCTCTGGGGCCAACGTCCTGACTTTC
clone_size: NA; cdr3_length: 14; d_call: TRBD1; j_call: TRBJ1-2; v_call: TRBV10-3; cdr3_aa: CAISRTGGIYGYTF; cdr3_nt: TGTGCCATCAGTCGGACAGGGGGAATCTATGGCTACACCTTC
clone_size: NA; cdr3_length: 13; d_call: NA; j_call: TRBJ1-5; v_call: TRBV20-1; cdr3_aa: CSASSRSNQPQHF; cdr3_nt: TGCAGTGCTAGTTCCAGGAGCAATCAGCCCCAGCATTTT
clone_size: NA; cdr3_length: 14; d_call: NA; j_call: TRBJ2-7; v_call: TRBV5-6; cdr3_aa: CASSWGPLAWEQYF; cdr3_nt: TGTGCCAGCTCCTGGGGCCCCCTCGCATGGGAGCAGTACTTC
clone_size: NA; cdr3_length: 15; d_call: TRBD2; j_call: TRBJ2-3; v_call: TRBV5-1; cdr3_aa: CASSLSGGSTDTQYF; cdr3_nt: TGCGCCAGCAGCTTAAGCGGGGGAAGCACAGATACGCAGTATTTT
clone_size: NA; cdr3_length: 12; d_call: NA; j_call: TRBJ2-7; v_call: TRBV14; cdr3_aa: CASSRDPGEQYF; cdr3_nt: TGTGCCAGCAGCCGAGATCCAGGCGAGCAGTACTTC
clone_size: NA; cdr3_length: 14; d_call: NA; j_call: TRBJ1-2; v_call: TRBV5-5; cdr3_aa: CASSFRGHNYGYTF; cdr3_nt: TGTGCCAGCAGCTTCAGGGGACACAACTATGGCTACACCTTC
clone_size: NA; cdr3_length: 15; d_call: NA; j_call: TRBJ1-2; v_call: TRBV19; cdr3_aa: CASNLPGHANYGYTF; cdr3_nt: TGTGCCAGTAACCTTCCGGGACACGCTAACTATGGCTACACCTTC
clone_size: few; cdr3_length: 14; d_call: TRBD1; j_call: TRBJ1-5; v_call: TRBV5-8; cdr3_aa: CASSPRTGNQPQHF; cdr3_nt: TGTGCCAGCAGCCCCCGGACAGGTAATCAGCCCCAGCATTTT
clone_size: few; cdr3_length: 13; d_call: NA; j_call: TRBJ2-7; v_call: TRBV5-1; cdr3_aa: CASSQGSGREQYF; cdr3_nt: TGCGCCAGCAGTCAGGGATCAGGACGGGAGCAGTACTTC
clone_size: few; cdr3_length: 14; d_call: TRBD2; j_call: TRBJ2-7; v_call: TRBV29-1; cdr3_aa: CSVAGGAKTYEQYF; cdr3_nt: TGCAGCGTGGCCGGGGGGGCAAAAACTTACGAGCAGTACTTC
clone_size: few; cdr3_length: 14; d_call: NA; j_call: TRBJ2-7; v_call: TRBV6-1; cdr3_aa: CASSEGDFSYEQYF; cdr3_nt: TGTGCCAGCAGTGAAGGGGACTTCTCCTACGAGCAGTACTTC
clone_size: NA; cdr3_length: 18; d_call: TRBD2; j_call: TRBJ2-1; v_call: TRBV18; cdr3_aa: CASSPVLAGDPRYNEQFF; cdr3_nt: TGTGCCAGCTCACCAGTTCTAGCGGGGGACCCAAGATACAATGAGCAGTTCTTC
clone_size: once; cdr3_length: 11; d_call: NA; j_call: TRBJ1-4; v_call: TRBV6-6; cdr3_aa: CASSFNEKLFF; cdr3_nt: TGTGCCAGCAGTTTTAATGAAAAACTGTTTTTT
clone_size: NA; cdr3_length: 16; d_call: NA; j_call: TRBJ1-2; v_call: TRBV7-2; cdr3_aa: CASSLPGGLANYGYTF; cdr3_nt: TGTGCCAGCAGCTTACCCGGAGGCCTTGCTAACTATGGCTACACCTTC
clone_size: NA; cdr3_length: 13; d_call: TRBD2; j_call: TRBJ2-7; v_call: TRBV5-1; cdr3_aa: CASSLGPGLKQYF; cdr3_nt: TGCGCCAGCAGCTTGGGACCGGGACTAAAGCAGTACTTC
clone_size: once; cdr3_length: 13; d_call: NA; j_call: TRBJ1-5; v_call: TRBV5-3; cdr3_aa: CARSLAINQPQHF; cdr3_nt: TGTGCCAGAAGCTTGGCAATCAATCAGCCCCAGCATTTT
clone_size: NA; cdr3_length: 16; d_call: NA; j_call: TRBJ1-6; v_call: TRBV4-1; cdr3_aa: CASSQETSARYSPLHF; cdr3_nt: TGCGCCAGCAGCCAAGAAACCAGCGCCCGTTATTCACCCCTCCACTTT
clone_size: NA; cdr3_length: 15; d_call: TRBD1; j_call: TRBJ1-1; v_call: TRBV11-3; cdr3_aa: CASSSGQVGNTEAFF; cdr3_nt: TGTGCCAGCAGCTCAGGACAGGTGGGGAACACTGAAGCTTTCTTT
clone_size: NA; cdr3_length: 11; d_call: NA; j_call: TRBJ1-5; v_call: TRBV6-5; cdr3_aa: CASPSNQPQHF; cdr3_nt: TGTGCCAGCCCTAGCAATCAGCCCCAGCATTTT
clone_size: NA; cdr3_length: 13; d_call: TRBD1; j_call: TRBJ2-7; v_call: TRBV6-5; cdr3_aa: CASSWDRVGEQYF; cdr3_nt: TGTGCCAGCAGTTGGGACAGGGTGGGCGAGCAGTACTTC
clone_size: NA; cdr3_length: 15; d_call: NA; j_call: TRBJ1-3; v_call: TRBV6-2/TRBV6-3; cdr3_aa: CASSRLTSSGNTIYF; cdr3_nt: TGTGCCAGCAGTCGACTTACGAGCTCTGGAAACACCATATATTTT
clone_size: NA; cdr3_length: 16; d_call: TRBD2; j_call: TRBJ2-5; v_call: TRBV3-1/TRBV3-2; cdr3_aa: CASSHGGLAGDRTQYF; cdr3_nt: TGTGCCAGCAGCCATGGCGGACTAGCGGGGGACAGGACCCAGTACTTC
clone_size: NA; cdr3_length: 15; d_call: NA; j_call: TRBJ1-1; v_call: TRBV30; cdr3_aa: CAWSGARLPLSEAFF; cdr3_nt: TGTGCCTGGAGTGGGGCCCGTCTCCCACTCTCTGAAGCTTTCTTT
clone_size: NA; cdr3_length: 15; d_call: TRBD1; j_call: TRBJ2-5; v_call: TRBV7-2; cdr3_aa: CASSLAVGQQETQYF; cdr3_nt: TGTGCCAGCAGCTTAGCGGTGGGACAGCAAGAGACCCAGTACTTC
clone_size: NA; cdr3_length: 17; d_call: NA; j_call: TRBJ2-5; v_call: TRBV7-8; cdr3_aa: CASSLDLGQGTVETQYF; cdr3_nt: TGTGCCAGCAGCTTAGATTTGGGGCAGGGCACCGTGGAGACCCAGTACTTC
clone_size: NA; cdr3_length: 14; d_call: NA; j_call: TRBJ2-5; v_call: TRBV6-6; cdr3_aa: CASRQTAAQETQYF; cdr3_nt: TGTGCCAGCAGACAGACAGCAGCCCAAGAGACCCAGTACTTC
clone_size: NA; cdr3_length: 13; d_call: NA; j_call: TRBJ1-6; v_call: TRBV30; cdr3_aa: CAWTGNGHSPLHF; cdr3_nt: TGTGCCTGGACCGGCAACGGGCACTCACCCCTCCACTTT
clone_size: few; cdr3_length: 14; d_call: NA; j_call: TRBJ1-3; v_call: TRBV5-1; cdr3_aa: CASSLDTAGNTIYF; cdr3_nt: TGCGCCAGCAGCTTGGACACTGCAGGAAACACCATATATTTT
clone_size: NA; cdr3_length: 17; d_call: TRBD1; j_call: TRBJ2-3; v_call: TRBV11-3; cdr3_aa: CASSLGDRGGDLDTQYF; cdr3_nt: TGTGCCAGCAGCTTAGGGGACAGGGGCGGTGATTTGGATACGCAGTATTTT
clone_size: NA; cdr3_length: 14; d_call: TRBD1; j_call: TRBJ2-7; v_call: TRBV5-1; cdr3_aa: CASSLGDRAYEQYF; cdr3_nt: TGCGCCAGCAGCTTAGGGGACAGGGCCTACGAGCAGTACTTC
clone_size: NA; cdr3_length: 13; d_call: TRBD2; j_call: TRBJ2-5; v_call: TRBV11-2; cdr3_aa: CASSLGEGETQYF; cdr3_nt: TGTGCCAGCAGCTTGGGGGAGGGGGAGACCCAGTACTTC
clone_size: NA; cdr3_length: 15; d_call: TRBD2; j_call: TRBJ2-7; v_call: TRBV5-1; cdr3_aa: CASSLETSGPYEQYF; cdr3_nt: TGCGCCAGCAGCTTGGAGACTAGCGGGCCCTACGAGCAGTACTTC
clone_size: NA; cdr3_length: 15; d_call: TRBD2; j_call: TRBJ2-1; v_call: TRBV7-3; cdr3_aa: CASSPPGGANNEQFF; cdr3_nt: TGTGCCAGCAGCCCTCCCGGGGGGGCCAACAATGAGCAGTTCTTC
clone_size: NA; cdr3_length: 14; d_call: TRBD1; j_call: TRBJ1-2; v_call: TRBV6-5; cdr3_aa: CASRTDRGNYGYTF; cdr3_nt: TGTGCCAGCAGAACTGACAGGGGCAACTATGGCTACACCTTC
clone_size: NA; cdr3_length: 15; d_call: TRBD1; j_call: TRBJ1-5; v_call: TRBV19; cdr3_aa: CASTISGQSNQPQHF; cdr3_nt: TGTGCCAGTACCATTTCGGGACAGAGCAATCAGCCCCAGCATTTT
clone_size: NA; cdr3_length: 12; d_call: NA; j_call: TRBJ1-2; v_call: TRBV19; cdr3_aa: CASSIARIGYTF; cdr3_nt: TGTGCCAGTAGTATTGCCAGAATAGGCTACACCTTC
clone_size: NA; cdr3_length: 15; d_call: NA; j_call: TRBJ2-3; v_call: TRBV11-2; cdr3_aa: CASSYSGNPTDTQYF; cdr3_nt: TGTGCCAGCAGCTATAGCGGAAACCCAACAGATACGCAGTATTTT